These T cell receptor beta chains were read from a single sample in a study of blood T cell repertoires in COVID-19. Sequencing was performed with immunoSEQ multiplex PCR; in TCRdb, only in-frame clones are kept and a portion is missing. Of around 80,000 clones listed, 83% are singletons. Sequenced input: peripheral blood. These receptor sequences come from an elderly woman with acute or convalescent COVID-19. Both conserved end residues are part of each CDR3. The D gene is left open where the match is weak. Clone size, where shown, is once, few, many, or a class for clones that have expanded.

D	V	size	J	CDR3	DNA
TRBD1	TRBV27	-	TRBJ2-5	CASSSLQGDRETQYF	TGTGCCAGCAGTTCATTACAGGGGGATCGAGAGACCCAGTACTTC
TRBD2	TRBV11-3	-	TRBJ2-7	CASSSPWGLAGTYEQYF	TGTGCCAGCAGCTCCCCTTGGGGGCTAGCGGGGACCTACGAGCAGTACTTC
TRBD1	TRBV29-1	-	TRBJ2-5	CSGEQGAGETQYF	TGCAGCGGCGAACAGGGGGCAGGAGAGACCCAGTACTTC
-	TRBV6-5	-	TRBJ1-5	CASRPQGVANQPQHF	TGTGCCAGCAGGCCACAGGGTGTGGCGAATCAGCCCCAGCATTTT
TRBD1	TRBV29-1	-	TRBJ2-7	CSARTGAGYEQYF	TGCAGCGCCCGGACAGGGGCTGGATACGAGCAGTACTTC
-	TRBV5-1	once	TRBJ2-7	CASSPAGSSYEQYF	TGCGCCAGCAGCCCGGCCGGGAGCTCCTACGAGCAGTACTTC
TRBD2	TRBV2	once	TRBJ2-1	CASSGTSARGEQFF	TGTGCCAGTTCTGGGACTAGCGCTCGGGGGGAGCAGTTCTTC
TRBD2	TRBV24-1	-	TRBJ2-1	CATGSSGRGDEQFF	TGTGCCACCGGGTCTAGCGGGAGAGGGGATGAGCAGTTCTTC
TRBD1	TRBV5-1	-	TRBJ1-1	CASSLVFDRGGTEAFF	TGCGCCAGCAGCTTGGTTTTCGACAGGGGTGGCACTGAAGCTTTCTTT
TRBD1	TRBV5-4	once	TRBJ2-3	CASSLIGQGADTQYF	TGTGCCAGCAGCTTGATTGGCCAGGGGGCGGATACGCAGTATTTT
TRBD2	TRBV2	-	TRBJ2-3	CASSERGSGRDLDTQYF	TGTGCCAGCAGTGAAAGGGGTAGCGGGAGGGATTTAGATACGCAGTATTTT
TRBD1	TRBV9	few	TRBJ1-5	CASSAGPGQVGQPQHF	TGTGCCAGCAGCGCGGGACCGGGACAGGTAGGGCAGCCCCAGCATTTT
-	TRBV19	-	TRBJ2-3	CASSLPAGQHSTDTQYF	TGTGCCAGTAGCCTCCCCGCCGGACAACACAGCACAGATACGCAGTATTTT
TRBD2	TRBV11-2	-	TRBJ2-1	CASSRAPRTSGIGNEQFF	TGTGCCAGCAGCCGAGCACCCCGGACTAGCGGGATCGGCAATGAGCAGTTCTTC
TRBD1	TRBV18	few	TRBJ1-5	CASSPPGQGGQPQHF	TGTGCCAGCTCACCACCTGGACAGGGTGGGCAGCCCCAGCATTTT
-	TRBV15	-	TRBJ2-5	CATSRKHGKQETQYF	TGTGCCACCAGCAGGAAACACGGGAAACAAGAGACCCAGTACTTC
TRBD2	TRBV28	-	TRBJ2-1	CASYPEELAGMGNEQFF	TGTGCCAGCTACCCCGAGGAGTTAGCGGGAATGGGCAATGAGCAGTTCTTC
TRBD2	TRBV7-3	few	TRBJ2-2	CASSLTGTSHGELFF	TGTGCCAGCAGCTTAACCGGGACTAGTCACGGGGAGCTGTTTTTT
-	TRBV4-1	-	TRBJ1-1	CASSQGGVNTEAFF	TGCGCCAGCAGCCAAGGGGGGGTGAACACTGAAGCTTTCTTT
-	TRBV6-2/TRBV6-3	-	TRBJ1-5	CASSYEGNQPQHF	TGTGCCAGCAGTTACGAGGGCAATCAGCCCCAGCATTTT
-	TRBV15	-	TRBJ2-7	CATSRDRYEQYF	TGTGCCACCAGCAGAGACAGATACGAGCAGTACTTC
TRBD2	TRBV11-3	-	TRBJ2-7	CASSLGNSGSSEQYF	TGTGCCAGCAGCTTAGGGAATAGCGGGAGTAGCGAGCAGTACTTC
TRBD2	TRBV5-5	-	TRBJ2-7	CASSLDTSGANSYEQYF	TGTGCCAGCAGCTTGGATACTAGCGGGGCCAACTCCTACGAGCAGTACTTC
TRBD1	TRBV28	-	TRBJ2-3	CATQTGGIEDTQYF	TGTGCCACCCAGACAGGGGGGATCGAGGATACGCAGTATTTT
TRBD2	TRBV2	-	TRBJ2-5	CASKYGLAEETQYF	TGTGCCAGCAAGTATGGACTAGCGGAAGAGACCCAGTACTTC
TRBD2	TRBV7-6	-	TRBJ2-3	CASSKGLAGGGDTQYF	TGTGCCAGCAGCAAAGGACTAGCGGGAGGAGGAGATACGCAGTATTTT
TRBD2	TRBV27	once	TRBJ2-3	CASSSWGGTDTQYF	TGTGCCAGCAGTTCCTGGGGGGGGACAGATACGCAGTATTTT
TRBD2	TRBV11-2	-	TRBJ2-7	CASSFGAGAGEQYF	TGTGCCAGCAGCTTTGGTGCGGGAGCGGGCGAGCAGTACTTC
TRBD1	TRBV20-1	-	TRBJ2-1	CSASSRTGNEQFF	TGCAGTGCTAGTTCCCGGACAGGCAATGAGCAGTTCTTC
-	TRBV14	-	TRBJ2-1	CASSHLANNEQFF	TGTGCCAGCAGCCACCTAGCCAACAATGAGCAGTTCTTC
-	TRBV7-2	-	TRBJ1-3	CASGSLALTGNTIYF	TGTGCCAGCGGCAGTCTAGCCTTAACTGGGAACACCATATATTTT
TRBD2	TRBV3-1/TRBV3-2	-	TRBJ2-2	CASSQVPGTSGSGKVGELFF	TGTGCCAGCAGCCAAGTACCCGGGACTAGCGGGAGTGGGAAGGTCGGGGAGCTGTTTTTT
TRBD2	TRBV6-5	-	TRBJ2-1	CASRDSGRSYNEQFF	TGTGCCAGCAGAGATAGCGGGAGGTCCTACAATGAGCAGTTCTTC
TRBD1	TRBV6-5	once	TRBJ1-3	CASRRGTANTNTIYF	TGTGCCAGCAGGAGAGGGACAGCCAATACAAACACCATATATTTT
-	TRBV19	few	TRBJ2-1	CASSPQSGANAEQFF	TGTGCCAGTAGTCCTCAGAGTGGGGCCAACGCTGAGCAGTTCTTC
TRBD1	TRBV7-9	-	TRBJ2-1	CASSPSDRVHEQFF	TGTGCCAGCAGCCCTTCGGACAGGGTGCATGAGCAGTTCTTC
TRBD2	TRBV27	-	TRBJ2-5	CASSPRIGGETQYF	TGTGCCAGCAGTCCCAGGATCGGGGGGGAGACCCAGTACTTC
TRBD1	TRBV3-1/TRBV3-2	-	TRBJ1-3	CASSQDGTGSGNTIYF	TGTGCCAGCAGCCAAGACGGGACAGGGTCGGGAAACACCATATATTTT
TRBD2	TRBV6-5	-	TRBJ2-7	CASSWGLAYEQYF	TGTGCCAGCAGTTGGGGACTAGCCTACGAGCAGTACTTC
-	TRBV10-2	once	TRBJ2-3	CASRGGLPRPDTQYF	TGCGCCAGCAGGGGGGGACTCCCACGACCCGATACGCAGTATTTT
TRBD1	TRBV29-1	-	TRBJ1-2	CSVYTGERGYTF	TGCAGCGTTTATACAGGGGAGCGGGGCTACACCTTC
-	TRBV5-4	-	TRBJ2-5	CAVKGAGRRETQYF	TGTGCCGTCAAAGGGGCGGGAAGGCGGGAGACCCAGTACTTC
-	TRBV7-9	-	TRBJ2-5	CASSLAAAVQETQYF	TGTGCCAGCAGCTTAGCCGCGGCAGTCCAAGAGACCCAGTACTTC
-	TRBV15	once	TRBJ2-7	CATSRDRGYEQYF	TGTGCCACCAGCAGAGATCGGGGTTACGAGCAGTACTTC
-	TRBV19	-	TRBJ1-1	CASRLVRGNTEAFF	TGTGCCAGTAGGCTTGTCAGGGGGAACACTGAAGCTTTCTTT
TRBD1	TRBV4-1	-	TRBJ1-1	CASSRGTGDDTEAFF	TGCGCCAGCAGCCGAGGGACAGGGGACGACACTGAAGCTTTCTTT
-	TRBV5-4	-	TRBJ2-5	CASSLTARETQYF	TGTGCCAGCAGCTTGACAGCCCGGGAGACCCAGTACTTC
-	TRBV5-4	-	TRBJ2-3	CASSPALDTQYF	TGTGCCAGCAGTCCCGCGCTCGATACGCAGTATTTT
TRBD1	TRBV2	-	TRBJ2-7	CASSSRDSSYEQYF	TGTGCCAGCAGTTCGAGGGACAGCTCCTACGAGCAGTACTTC
-	TRBV5-4	-	TRBJ2-7	CASSQGGIGLNEQYF	TGTGCCAGCAGTCAGGGCGGTATAGGGCTGAACGAGCAGTACTTC
TRBD1	TRBV20-1	-	TRBJ2-5	CSASPPDRGLRETQYF	TGCAGTGCGAGTCCTCCAGACAGGGGGCTACGGGAGACCCAGTACTTC
-	TRBV5-1	-	TRBJ2-7	CASSFTHYPSYEQYF	TGCGCCAGCAGCTTCACTCATTACCCCTCCTACGAGCAGTACTTC
TRBD1	TRBV6-5	-	TRBJ1-2	CASFSGGGYGYTF	TGTGCCAGCTTCTCAGGGGGCGGCTATGGCTACACCTTC
-	TRBV2	few	TRBJ2-2	CASSGQNGHGELFF	TGTGCCAGCAGTGGGCAGAATGGTCACGGGGAGCTGTTTTTT
-	TRBV2	-	TRBJ2-3	CAGGYSTDTQYF	TGTGCCGGGGGGTATAGCACAGATACGCAGTATTTT
-	TRBV11-2	-	TRBJ2-5	CASSLNSLGGTQYF	TGTGCCAGCAGCTTAAATAGCTTAGGGGGGACCCAGTACTTC